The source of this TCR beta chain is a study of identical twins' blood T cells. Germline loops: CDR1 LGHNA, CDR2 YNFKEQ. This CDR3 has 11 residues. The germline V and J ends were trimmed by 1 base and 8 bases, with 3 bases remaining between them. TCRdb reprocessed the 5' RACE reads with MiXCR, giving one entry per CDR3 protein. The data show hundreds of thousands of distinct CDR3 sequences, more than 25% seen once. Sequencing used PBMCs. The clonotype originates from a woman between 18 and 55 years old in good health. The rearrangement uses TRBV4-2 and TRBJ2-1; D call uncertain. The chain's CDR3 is CASSQGYEQFF. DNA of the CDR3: TGTGCCAGCAGCCAAGGCTATGAGCAGTTCTTC.